This TCR beta chain was sequenced during a study of identifying expanded T cells in peripheral blood. Overall study findings and caveats: Over around two and four weeks, about 17 and 20 clones changed, versus around 1.1 between replicates. Clone count variance between roughly 2-week samples rose with total template count.

Concerning this clone: Its antigen is not identified.

Collection occurred without any documented infections or immune events in donors. Method: immunoSEQ multiplex PCR; TCRdb's copy keeps in-frame clones and lacks some. The repertoire has about 82,000 clones, roughly 90% of them found once; the top ten carry approximately 7%. This CDR3 has 16 amino acids. Trimming stripped 0 bases from V and 0 bases from J, with 7 bases between. The germline V gene has CDR1 SGHRS and CDR2 YFSETQ. The sequence derives from a person aged 18 to 70 in good health. The gene calls are TRBV5-1 and TRBJ2-6; D unresolved. The sequenced sample consisted of blood. This chain's CDR3 is CASSLGSSSGANVLTF. The CDR3 region has the DNA TGCGCCAGCAGCTTGGGCTCGAGCTCTGGGGCCAACGTCCTGACTTTC.